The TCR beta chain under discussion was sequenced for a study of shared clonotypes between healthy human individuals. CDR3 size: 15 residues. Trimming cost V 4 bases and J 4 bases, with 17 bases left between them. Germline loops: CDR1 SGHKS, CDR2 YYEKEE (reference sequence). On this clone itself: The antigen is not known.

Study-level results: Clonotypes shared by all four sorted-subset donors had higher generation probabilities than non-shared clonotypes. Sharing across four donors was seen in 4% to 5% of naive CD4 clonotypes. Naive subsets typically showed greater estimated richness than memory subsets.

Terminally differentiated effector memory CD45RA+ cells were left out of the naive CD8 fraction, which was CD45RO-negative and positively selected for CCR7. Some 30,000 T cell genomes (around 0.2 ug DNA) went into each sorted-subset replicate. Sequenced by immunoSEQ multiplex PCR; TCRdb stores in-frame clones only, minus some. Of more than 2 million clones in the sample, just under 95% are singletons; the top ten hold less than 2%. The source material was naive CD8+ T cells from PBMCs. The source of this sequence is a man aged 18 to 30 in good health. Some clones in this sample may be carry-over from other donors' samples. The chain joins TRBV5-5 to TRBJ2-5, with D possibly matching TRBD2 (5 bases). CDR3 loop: CASSALSGSAETQYF. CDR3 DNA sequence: TGTGCCAGCAGCGCTTTGTCGGGGAGTGCAGAGACCCAGTACTTC.